By sample fraction, the clone carrying this T cell receptor beta chain is medium-sized. V was clipped by 2 bases and J by 0 bases, with 5 bases between them. Germline V gene sequence: CDR1 SGHDT, CDR2 YYEEEE. CDR3 length equals 13 residues. The data belong to a study of T cells after yellow fever vaccination. Study-wide findings and caveats: Overall, a small share of clonotypes was seen in both CD4 and CD8 compartments. A weaker secondary response peaked on day 5, the primary on day 15. Any FACS-sorted repertoire could hold abundant clonotypes that contaminate it from the bulk population.

MiXCR, run by TCRdb on the 5' RACE reads, gives a single entry per CDR3 protein. The table shows tens of thousands of distinct CDR3 sequences, with about 3.2% occurring only once. This rearrangement joins TRBV5-6 to TRBJ1-2; unclear D gene. This TCR was recovered from a man aged 18-30 years who received the YFV17D yellow fever vaccine. The sequences come from PBMCs, either bulk or a sorted T-cell subset (CD4+, CD8+, memory, or dextramer-sorted; not recorded which), collected about 49 days after the first yellow fever vaccination. The chain's CDR3 is CASSFEANYGYTF. Written as DNA, the CDR3 is TGTGCCAGCAGCTTCGAAGCTAACTATGGCTACACCTTC. Combining the CDR3 with reference TRBV5-6 and TRBJ1-2 gives the whole variable domain DAGVTQSPTHLIKTRGQQVTLRCSPKSGHDTVSWYQQALGQGPQFIFQYYEEEERQRGNFPDRFSGHQFPNYSSELNVNALLLGDSALYLCASSFEANYGYTFGSGTRLTVV.